This TCR beta chain derives from a study of glioma-infiltrating T cells. This CDR3 has 14 amino acids. The germline V and J ends were trimmed by 3 bases and 7 bases, with 13 bases remaining between them. The V gene's germline CDR1 is SGHAT and CDR2 FQNNGV. Amplification of TCR alpha and beta CDR3 regions from RNA used iRepertoire nested multiplex PCR. TCRdb used MiXCR to reprocess the multiplex PCR reads, holding one entry per CDR3 protein. The repertoire holds 95,000 to 110,000 distinct CDR3 sequences, with around 28% as singletons. This clonotype was detected many times. The TCR sequence derives from a human donor with low-grade glioma or glioblastoma, undergoing nonglioma brain surgery, or in good health (not recorded which). The sample consisted of glioma tissue, nonneoplastic brain tissue, or PBMCs (not recorded which). J is TRBJ2-1 and V is TRBV11-2, with D maybe TRBD2 (7 bases). The CDR3: CASSFAGAKNEQFF. The CDR3 bases are TGTGCCAGCAGCTTCGCGGGGGCGAAAAATGAGCAGTTCTTC.